This T cell receptor (beta chain) was identified during a study of shared clonotypes between healthy human individuals (dated by TCRdb to 2020 to 2021). In terms of the full investigation: The cohort comprised two women and a few men aged 18 to 49 years. Per donor, three plates each were used for CD4 naive and CD4 memory, two for CD8 naive, and one for CD8 memory. The study deeply sequenced blood TCR repertoires of about 5 healthy adults to estimate repertoire size and the extent of clonotype sharing between individuals. To increase sequencing depth and limit assay-specific biases, different laboratories used diverse techniques to prepare libraries and sequence TCR repertoires. Per donor, leukapheresis produced somewhere between about 0.85 and 9.5 billion PBMCs. Broader findings and caveats from the paper: Because the study included only a small number of donors, the genetic and exposure-history diversity represented was limited. Sampling was limited to blood, and TCR repertoires in tissue likely differ from TCR repertoires in blood. Larger estimated clonotype richness was generally found for naive subsets than for memory subsets. Incomplete sequencing was indicated by rarefaction of sorted-subset datasets, despite the large sequencing depth. Based on pairwise subsampling, the degree of clonotype sharing among donors was expected to be affected by sequencing depth. Sharing across a handful of donors was observed for approximately 5% of naive CD4, about 3.2% of naive CD8, over 2% of memory CD4, and approximately 0.41% of memory CD8 clonotypes. Higher generation probabilities were observed for clonotypes shared by all four sorted-subset donors than for non-shared clonotypes.

From the cysteine through the phenylalanine, the CDR3 covers 12 amino acids. Only the CDR3 portion is preserved as DNA: 36 bases, with reading frame beginning at the first base. CDR1 is given as SNHLY and CDR2 as FYNNEI, both from the germline V gene. V lost 6 bases and J lost 6 bases; the stretch between them is 12 bases long. The sample holds a few counts of this clone. This clone's antigen is unknown. No base quality values were provided; no much bigger clone lies one nucleotide off. The donors were healthy, HIV-negative adults who had no recently reported acute infections or vaccinations. Only Caucasian adults living in Nashville, Tennessee, USA were represented among the donors. Magnetic negative selection was used to enrich CD4+ T cells, after which naive cells were positively selected on CD45RA and the negative fraction became the memory subset. After blood collection by leukapheresis, PBMCs were isolated using Ficoll-Histopaque density gradient centrifugation and then cryopreserved in the vapor phase of liquid nitrogen. Purity and quantity of every magnetically sorted T cell population were checked by analytical flow cytometry. Each sorted fraction had its genomic DNA isolated and then quantified by UV absorbance on a Nanodrop 2000c.

TCR CDR3 regions were amplified from genomic DNA by multiplex PCR using the deep immunoSEQ assay. Genomic DNA extracted from each cell subset was distributed evenly over all wells of several immunoSEQ 96-well plates, and each plate served as one replicate. For sorted subsets, around 0.2 ug genomic DNA, equal to some 30,000 T cell genomes, was loaded into each replicate PCR. The purified libraries were quantified using a Qubit 3.0 fluorometer, sized with a Bioanalyzer 2100, and then quantified again using the KAPA Library Quantification kit. A separate single-read 150-cycle Illumina NextSeq 550 flow cell was used to sequence each immunoSEQ 96-well plate. For the original study's pipeline: Because only junctional sequences without quality scores were contained in the immunoSEQ output, filtering matching that applied to full-length reads could not be performed. To assign V/J genes and CDR3, sequences were annotated using PyIR, a Python wrapper for IgBLAST v1.9, with IMGT germline references. Reads were removed for weak V/J assignments (E-value above 1e-6), missing CDR3, stop codons, out-of-frame junctions, or ambiguous translated residues. V3J clonotypes were defined by identical inferred V gene, J gene, and CDR3 amino acid sequence. Percentage overlap between repertoires was computed as shared unique clonotypes divided by the size of the smaller repertoire. Repertoire richness was assessed with RTK rarefaction, the Chao1 estimator, and Recon v2.1 estimates of unobserved clonotypes. For all TCRbeta clonotypes obtained by the gDNA method from a handful of donors, generation probabilities were computed with OLGA. The source is immuneACCESS, and TCRdb retained only in-frame sequences with V and J called. Part of the clones is not carried over; for the studies checked, unresolved V genes explain less than half of this, and the remainder is unexplained. V and J calls and clone size are as listed in that table; D and trimming were resolved from the DNA. The sample includes under 300,000 clones, with just over 65% observed a single time. The ten top clones hold 11% of the sample.

The specimen was memory CD4+ T cells sorted from blood. Explained via the paper, the cell subset or site label denotes: CD45RA-negative fraction. The chain uses TRBV2 and TRBJ2-7; the D gene assignment is perhaps TRBD1 or TRBD2, with each matching 5 bases. The clonotype was recovered from a man aged 25 to 40 in good health. The CDR3 region has the sequence CASSGDSGEQYF. The DNA is TGTGCCAGCAGCGGAGACAGCGGCGAGCAGTACTTC.